This paragraph covers one T cell receptor (beta chain) sequence. The data derive from a study of T cell changes during pregnancy in multiple sclerosis. Only in-frame clones appear in the TCRdb table, and some are missing; sequencing was by immunoSEQ multiplex PCR. The sample records more than 75,000 clones, approximately 92% being singletons. Germline V lookup: CDR1 GTSNPN, CDR2 SVGIG (reference sequence). The CDR3 totals 14 residues. The trim removed 3 bases at V and 8 bases at J, leaving 9 bases unmatched. This TCR was recovered from a female donor with multiple sclerosis, enrolled in a pregnancy study. V is TRBV30 and J is TRBJ1-4, with 7 positions matching TRBD1. The starting material was peripheral blood, obtained in the first trimester of pregnancy. CDR3 nucleotides: TGTGCCTGGAGCAGGGACAGAGGGAACGAAAAACTGTTTTTT. Encoded protein: CAWSRDRGNEKLFF.